The rows below give T cell receptor beta chains drawn from one sample of a study of shared clonotypes between healthy human individuals. The repertoire was sequenced with immunoSEQ multiplex PCR; TCRdb's copy has only in-frame clones and lacks some. Of about 470,000 clones listed, roughly 83% were seen once; the top ten hold roughly an eighth. Source material: PBMCs. Receptor source: a middle-aged woman in good health. Some clones in this sample may be carry-over from other donors' samples. Each CDR3 is given with its conserved first and last residue. The D gene is left open where the match is weak.

. TRBJ1-4 TRBV27 CASSFHGRKNEKLFF
. TRBJ2-1 TRBV6-1 CASSERPQSDNEQFF
. TRBJ2-3 TRBV30 CASIAASTDTQYF
. TRBJ2-7 TRBV27 CASAIPLGGPTYEQYF
. TRBJ1-4 TRBV28 CASSSLPRVKLFF
. TRBJ1-4 TRBV21-1 CASSTWEWHMEKLFF
. TRBJ1-1 TRBV5-4 CASSLGQPVAEAFF
. TRBJ2-1 TRBV5-1 CASSPRTAPNEQFF
. TRBJ2-1 TRBV15 CATSRGEGGYNEQFF
. TRBJ2-7 TRBV14 CASSPAVTYEQYF
. TRBJ2-7 TRBV6-6 CASSTSPLAGDEQYF
. TRBJ1-2 TRBV14 CASSQQTGSNYGYTF
TRBD2 TRBJ2-7 TRBV28 CASERGLATEQYF
. TRBJ2-6 TRBV4-2 CASSQTGTGANVLTF
. TRBJ2-7 TRBV19 CASSIQDLSTYEQYF
. TRBJ2-3 TRBV2 CASSESYRTDTQYF
. TRBJ2-6 TRBV19 CASSIVSGGSSGANVLTF
. TRBJ1-5 TRBV6-1 CASRLLQSNQPQHF
. TRBJ1-1 TRBV7-5 CVRSRRDRGVTEAFF
. TRBJ1-4 TRBV28 CASSSSGRAGEKLFF
TRBD2 TRBJ2-3 TRBV5-1 CASSVSGATDTQYF
. TRBJ2-2 TRBV6-6 CASSYREDRELFF
. TRBJ2-5 TRBV18 CASSRTPQETQYF
. TRBJ1-2 TRBV7-9 CASSPNVRGDGYTF
. TRBJ1-2 TRBV11-1 CASSPGTANYGYTF
TRBD1 TRBJ1-1 TRBV5-1 CASSSDLGTVLMNTEAFF
. TRBJ1-4 TRBV25-1 CASSANSPTPKNEKLFF